These 9 T cell receptor beta chains came from one sample sequenced in a study of IL-32 and malignant T cell survival in cutaneous lymphoma. Assay used: immunoSEQ multiplex PCR; TCRdb lists only in-frame clones, some missing. The sample shows 2,200 or so clones, roughly 80% of them seen only once. Blood came from patients with leukemic cutaneous T cell lymphoma, or Sezary syndrome. Sequenced here: blood, sampled on day 0. The receptors derive from a human donor with cutaneous T cell lymphoma.

This clone was detected a few times. CDR3 amino acids: CASSPVISAEQYF. CDR3 nucleotide sequence: TGCGCCAGCAGCCCGGTCATTTCCGCCGAGCAGTACTTC. The rearrangement joins TRBV5-1 to TRBJ2-7; no clear D gene. Germline-derived CDR1 and CDR2 are SGHRS and YFSETQ. The CDR3 is 13 residues long. Between the trimmed V and J ends, which lost 4 bases and 6 bases, there was a span of 14 bases.

V gene TRBV27 combines with J gene TRBJ2-7, with 9 bases matching TRBD1. The CDR3 is made up of 14 amino acids. V dropped 2 bases and J dropped 3; count of bases not matched to a gene: 2. The germline CDR1 and CDR2 sequences are MNHEY and SMNVEV (reference sequence). CDR3 loop: CASSLRDRVYEQYF. CDR3 DNA sequence: TGTGCCAGCAGTTTAAGGGACAGGGTCTACGAGCAGTACTTC.

This clone showed up just once. The rearrangement links TRBV27 to TRBJ1-1; 8 bases fit TRBD1. V trimming: 3 bases; J trimming: 1 base; junction bases outside the gene matches: 1. Looked up from germline, CDR1 is MNHEY and CDR2 is SMNVEV (reference sequence). CDR3 length: 14 residues. The CDR3 DNA reads as TGTGCCAGCAGTTTGACAGGGGCGAACACTGAAGCTTTCTTT. It is translated as CASSLTGANTEAFF.

Note on this clone: One end of the junction fails to match germline, which may point to a read error. This chain uses TRBV5-6 with TRBJ2-7; 7 nucleotides match TRBD2. CDR3 length equals 14 residues. The germline V gene has CDR1 SGHDT and CDR2 YYEEEE. Written as DNA, the CDR3 is TGTGCCCGCAGCTTCGGGACTAACTCCTACGAGCAGTACTTC. Protein sequence: CARSFGTNSYEQYF.

The chain uses TRBV25-1 and TRBJ1-6; TRBD1 agrees at 7 bases. This CDR3 region has 14 residues. Trimming removed 5 bases from V and 5 bases from J; junction bases left unmatched: 3. The V gene's germline CDR1 is MGHDK and CDR2 SYGVNS. For the CDR3, the DNA is TGTGCCAGCAGTTGGGACAGAGATAATTCACCCCTCCACTTT. This translates into CASSWDRDNSPLHF.

The V call is TRBV29-1, the J call TRBJ2-7; either TRBD1 or TRBD2 may fit D (5 bases each). CDR3 length: 13 amino acids. Germline lookup yields CDR1 SQVTM and CDR2 ANQGSEA. Between the trimmed V and J ends, which lost 6 bases and 0 bases, there was a span of 12 bases. CDR3 sequence: CSVLGPSSYEQYF. The CDR3 DNA reads TGCAGCGTACTGGGACCGAGCTCCTACGAGCAGTACTTC.

Concerning this clone: At one end the junction does not follow the germline gene, possibly because of a read error. J is TRBJ1-2 and V is TRBV5-3; 8 positions match TRBD1. TRBV5-3 is annotated as an ORF whose role is uncertain. The length of the CDR3 is 13 residues. The CDR3, as DNA: TGCGCCAGCAGCCATCGGACAGGGCGGGAGTGCACCTTC. It translates to CASSHRTGRECTF.

This clone counts as medium-sized. The chain is built from TRBV4-1 and TRBJ2-7; no clear D gene. CDR3 length equals 16 residues. The germline V gene has CDR1 MGHRA and CDR2 YSYEKL. Trimming shortened V by 0 bases and J by 1 base, and 13 bases separated the two germline ends. This CDR3 is CASSQEQTLRSYEQYF. The CDR3 nucleotides are TGCGCCAGCAGCCAAGAACAGACCTTAAGGTCCTACGAGCAGTACTTC.

This clone has only a few counts. The rearrangement uses TRBV7-2 and TRBJ1-2; 11 bases are shared with TRBD1. Germline assignment: CDR1 SGHTA and CDR2 FQGNSA. CDR3 size: 14 residues. The trim removed 3 bases at V and 8 bases at J, leaving 5 bases unmatched. Written as DNA, the CDR3 is TGTGCCAGCAGCTTTGGACAGGGGGCTAAGGGCTACACCTTC. This gives the protein CASSFGQGAKGYTF.